A single sample is the source of the 5 T cell receptor beta chains below, sequenced in a study of cytomegalovirus exposure and HLA in healthy donors. It was with 60 Vbeta and 13 Jbeta primers that the PCR ran. Clones were read by immunoSEQ multiplex PCR, and TCRdb kept only the in-frame ones, dropping some. The sample shows some 100,000 clones, about 75% of them seen only once. Specimen: PBMCs. The receptors shown here come from a male donor in good health and CMV-seropositive.

In the case of this clone: Other DNA variants within this sample encode the same CDR3. The chain couples TRBV18 to TRBJ2-5, with no clear D. The ends were cut back, 3 bases at V and 2 bases at J, with 7 bases in the middle. The CDR3 sequence is 13 residues long. Germline CDR1 is KGHSH and CDR2 is LQKENI. CDR3 sequence: CASSPSHQETQYF. CDR3 nucleotide sequence: TGTGCCAGCTCACCGTCACATCAAGAGACCCAGTACTTC. The entire variable domain, with the rest obtained from reference TRBV18 and TRBJ2-5, is as follows: NAGVMQNPRHLVRRRGQEARLRCSPMKGHSHVYWYRQLPEEGLKFMVYLQKENIIDESGMPKERFSAEFPKEGPSILRIQQVVRGDSAAYFCASSPSHQETQYFGPGTRLLVL.

The V gene is TRBV6-1, the J gene TRBJ1-1; D may be TRBD1 (6 bases). Germline V CDR1 and CDR2: MNHNS, SASEGT. Trimming shortened V by 4 bases and J by 12 bases, and 15 bases separated the two germline ends. The CDR3 is made up of 12 amino acids. The CDR3 DNA sequence: TGTGCCAGCAGTGTGACGGGGGGCATGACTTTCTTT. Its protein product is CASSVTGGMTFF.

This clone has a handful of counts. The chain has TRBV30 and TRBJ1-1; 10 bases agree with TRBD1. The CDR3 has 19 residues. The ends lost 5 bases at V and 3 bases at J; junction bases unmatched: 21. Germline CDR1 GTSNPN, CDR2 SVGIG (reference sequence). The CDR3: CAWETGGLYPSGMDTEAFF. The CDR3, as DNA: TGTGCCTGGGAGACAGGGGGCCTATACCCGTCGGGGATGGACACTGAAGCTTTCTTT.

The gene calls are TRBV28 and TRBJ1-6; a possible D gene is TRBD1 (5 bases). Per the germline V gene, CDR1 is MDHEN and CDR2 is SYDVKM. Between the trimmed V and J ends, which lost 6 bases and 7 bases, there was a span of 13 bases. There are 14 residues in the CDR3. The CDR3 bases are TGTGCCAGCAGCCCAGGGATTCCAAATTCACCCCTCCACTTT. It yields the protein CASSPGIPNSPLHF.

The chain recombines TRBV6-1 with TRBJ1-2, with D possibly being TRBD1 (5 bases). V lost 1 base to trimming and J lost 8 bases, with 20 bases between them. The CDR3 length is 16 residues. Per the germline V gene, CDR1 is MNHNS and CDR2 is SASEGT. The CDR3 DNA is TGTGCCAGCAGTGAAGGGTGGGGCACGCAAGGACGGGGCTACACCTTC. This codes for CASSEGWGTQGRGYTF.